Listed below are T cell receptor beta chains from one sample, sequenced in a study of blood T cell repertoires in COVID-19. The method was immunoSEQ multiplex PCR; TCRdb's version includes in-frame clones alone and lacks a portion of them. The top ten hold approximately 3.7% of the sample, which has some 50,000 clones, about 90% seen once. The sample was peripheral blood. The origin of the receptors is a human donor in a cohort sampled during active COVID-19. The CDR3 runs from the conserved cysteine through the conserved F or W. D genes are given only for firm matches. Rows may omit the clone size; those that give it use once, few, many or a size class.

cdr3_aa cdr3_nt clone_size j_call d_call v_call
CASSPFRGAGELFF TGTGCCAGCAGCCCGTTCAGGGGCGCCGGGGAGCTGTTTTTT . TRBJ2-2 . TRBV11-3
CASSLDSYNEQFF TGTGCCAGCAGCCTAGACTCTTACAATGAGCAGTTCTTC . TRBJ2-1 . TRBV12-3/TRBV12-4
CASSRQGAVSTDTQYF TGCGCCAGCAGCCGTCAGGGGGCTGTTAGCACAGATACGCAGTATTTT . TRBJ2-3 TRBD1 TRBV5-1
CASSLTIGANTGELFF TGTGCCAGCAGCTTAACGATTGGAGCGAACACCGGGGAGCTGTTTTTT . TRBJ2-2 . TRBV11-2
CASSSDRGAAGYTF TGTGCCAGCAGCTCAGACAGGGGTGCCGCTGGCTACACCTTC . TRBJ1-2 TRBD1 TRBV7-2
CASRWPGKSSYEQYF TGTGCCAGCAGATGGCCAGGGAAGAGCTCCTACGAGCAGTACTTC . TRBJ2-7 . TRBV5-8
CAIKSSGGSQETQYF TGTGCCATCAAGTCTAGCGGGGGCTCCCAAGAGACCCAGTACTTC . TRBJ2-5 TRBD2 TRBV10-3
CASSWVGLAGHEQYF TGTGCCAGCAGCTGGGTTGGGCTAGCGGGGCACGAGCAGTACTTC . TRBJ2-7 TRBD2 TRBV5-6
CASSLGTGFSYEQYF TGTGCCAGCAGCTTAGGGACAGGGTTCTCCTACGAGCAGTACTTC . TRBJ2-7 TRBD1 TRBV11-2
CASSPGTDYGYTF TGTGCCAGCTCACCGGGGACAGACTATGGCTACACCTTC once TRBJ1-2 TRBD1 TRBV18
CASTGGALAKNIQYF TGTGCCAGTACCGGGGGGGCCCTAGCCAAAAACATTCAGTACTTC . TRBJ2-4 TRBD2 TRBV19
CASSVDRVAKNIQYF TGTGCCAGCAGCGTGGACAGGGTAGCCAAAAACATTCAGTACTTC . TRBJ2-4 TRBD1 TRBV11-2
CASSRASSGGPYEQYF TGCGCCAGCAGCCGGGCTTCAAGCGGGGGCCCCTACGAGCAGTACTTC . TRBJ2-7 TRBD2 TRBV4-1
CASSLSDRGRSPLHF TGTGCCAGCAGCTTGTCGGACAGGGGCAGATCACCCCTCCACTTT few TRBJ1-6 TRBD1 TRBV5-4
CASSSTGVQTGELFF TGTGCCAGCAGCTCCACAGGGGTCCAAACCGGGGAGCTGTTTTTT . TRBJ2-2 TRBD1 TRBV7-3
CASSLDKYYEQYF TGTGCCAGCAGTCTCGACAAATACTACGAGCAGTACTTC once TRBJ2-7 . TRBV6-5
CASNTMTGANEKLFF TGTGCCAGCAATACGATGACAGGAGCTAATGAAAAACTGTTTTTT . TRBJ1-4 . TRBV2
CASSLANSPLHF TGTGCCAGCAGTTTAGCCAATTCACCCCTCCACTTT . TRBJ1-6 . TRBV6-6
CASSLAWSVRYEQYF TGTGCCAGCAGCTTAGCGTGGAGCGTTCGATACGAGCAGTACTTC . TRBJ2-7 . TRBV7-2
CASSQDWGQGGNEQYF TGTGCCAGCAGCCAAGATTGGGGACAGGGTGGCAACGAGCAGTACTTC . TRBJ2-7 TRBD1 TRBV4-2
CASSIPSLGRHEQFF TGTGCCAGTAGTATCCCCTCGCTAGGTAGACATGAGCAGTTCTTC . TRBJ2-1 . TRBV19
CASSRLAGTGYGYTF TGTGCCAGCAGTCGACTCGCCGGGACAGGCTATGGCTACACCTTC . TRBJ1-2 TRBD1 TRBV2
CASSPEGGRGETQYF TGTGCCAGCTCACCCGAGGGCGGACGCGGTGAGACCCAGTACTTC . TRBJ2-5 . TRBV18